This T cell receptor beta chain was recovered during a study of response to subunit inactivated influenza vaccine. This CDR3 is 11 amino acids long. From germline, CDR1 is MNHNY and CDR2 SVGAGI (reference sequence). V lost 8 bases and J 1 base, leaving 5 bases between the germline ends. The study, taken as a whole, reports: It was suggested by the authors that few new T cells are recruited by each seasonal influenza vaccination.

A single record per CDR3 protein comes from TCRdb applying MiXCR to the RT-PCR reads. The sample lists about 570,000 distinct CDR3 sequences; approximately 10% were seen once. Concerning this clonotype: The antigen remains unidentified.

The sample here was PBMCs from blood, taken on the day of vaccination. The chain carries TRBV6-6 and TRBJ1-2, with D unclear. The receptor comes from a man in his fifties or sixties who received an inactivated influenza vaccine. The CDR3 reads CASLDNYGYTF. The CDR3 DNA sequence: TGTGCCAGCTTAGATAACTATGGCTACACCTTC.